This is a list of T cell receptor beta chains from one sample in a study of OX40 agonist ivuxolimab in advanced cancers. Measured with immunoSEQ multiplex PCR; TCRdb has only the in-frame clones, and not every one. The sample includes tens of thousands of clones, about 90% of them seen just once. Sequences were derived from CD4+ or CD8+ T cells sorted from blood, sampled in a trial of the OX40 agonist ivuxolimab. These receptors were obtained from an adult with an advanced solid tumor such as melanoma, head and neck, liver or kidney cancer. Each CDR3 is given with its conserved first and last residue. The D gene is left open where the match is weak. A row's size may be missing; if present it is once, few, many or a size class.

cdr3_nt cdr3_aa v_call cdr3_length j_call d_call clone_size
TGTGCCAGCAGTTCCCCGGGACTAGCTGCCTACGAGCAGTACTTC CASSSPGLAAYEQYF TRBV6-5 15 TRBJ2-7 TRBD2 .
TGTGCCACCAGCAGAGACGGGATGGGCAATCAGCCCCAGCATTTT CATSRDGMGNQPQHF TRBV15 15 TRBJ1-5 . .
TGTGCCAGCAGTCAAAGACAGGGGTACACCGGGGAGCTGTTTTTT CASSQRQGYTGELFF TRBV25-1 15 TRBJ2-2 TRBD1 .
TGTGCCAGCAGTCAAGGAGATACGCAGTATTTT CASSQGDTQYF TRBV6-1 11 TRBJ2-3 . .
TGTGCCAGCAGCAGGGACCCCACTAGCGGCACCAGTCTGTTCTTC CASSRDPTSGTSLFF TRBV5-5 15 TRBJ2-1 TRBD2 .
. CASRFGGGIAKNIQYF TRBV12-2 16 TRBJ2-4 . .
TGTGCTAGTGGCTTTGGGCATAGCGGGGGAGCAGATACGCAGTATTTT CASGFGHSGGADTQYF TRBV12-5 16 TRBJ2-3 TRBD2 .
TGTGCCAGCAGTTTCATGGGACAGGGGAGGGATGGCTACACCTTC CASSFMGQGRDGYTF TRBV27 15 TRBJ1-2 TRBD1 .
TGCGCCAGCAGTCAATCTGATCGGGATCAGCCCCAGCATTTT CASSQSDRDQPQHF TRBV23-1 14 TRBJ1-5 . once
TGCGCCAGCAGACCGACGGCGAACACTGAAGCTTTCTTT CASRPTANTEAFF TRBV5-1 13 TRBJ1-1 . .
TGTGCCAGCAGTTCCCCCGCGGACGACTATGGCTACACCTTC CASSSPADDYGYTF TRBV28 14 TRBJ1-2 . .
TGTGCCAGCAGTTCCGGGACAGGGGATAGGTACAATGAGCAGTTCTTC CASSSGTGDRYNEQFF TRBV28 16 TRBJ2-1 TRBD1 .
TGTGCCAGCAGTTACGGGGGCCCAAGGCGCGAGCAGTACTTC CASSYGGPRREQYF TRBV6-5 14 TRBJ2-7 . .
TGTGCCAGCAGGGGACAGGGAGTTTCCTACGAGCAGTACTTC CASRGQGVSYEQYF TRBV28 14 TRBJ2-7 TRBD1 .
TGTGCCAGCAGTGAACTCGGCGGACCCGAGCAGTTCTTC CASSELGGPEQFF TRBV6-1 13 TRBJ2-1 . few
TGTGCCAGCAGCTTAGCGGGGGGACAGGGCGGCTATGGCTACACCTTC CASSLAGGQGGYGYTF TRBV11-3 16 TRBJ1-2 TRBD1 .
TGTGCCAGCAGCTTAATGAGTATGGGGGCCGCGAACACCGGGGAGCTGTTTTTT CASSLMSMGAANTGELFF TRBV7-3 18 TRBJ2-2 . .
TGTGCCACCGATGCCCAACGGACGTCAGGAAACTATGGCTACACCTTC CATDAQRTSGNYGYTF TRBV28 16 TRBJ1-2 . .
TGCGCCAGCAGCCAGGCTAGCGGGGCCTACACAGATACGCAGTATTTT CASSQASGAYTDTQYF TRBV4-3 16 TRBJ2-3 TRBD2 .
TGTGCCAGCAGCTTAGTCGGCGGTCGCGAGCAGTACTTC CASSLVGGREQYF TRBV7-9 13 TRBJ2-7 . .
TGTGCCAGCAGCCCCTCTCATAGGGGAGCTAATAGCAATCAGCCCCAGCATTTT CASSPSHRGANSNQPQHF TRBV16 18 TRBJ1-5 . .
TGTGCCAGCAGTTCGCCCGGGGGGGGCTCTGGAAACACCATATATTTT CASSSPGGGSGNTIYF TRBV28 16 TRBJ1-3 . .
TGTGCCAGCAGTACCCACAGGGGGGAGGTTGGAAACACCATATATTTT CASSTHRGEVGNTIYF TRBV28 16 TRBJ1-3 TRBD1 .
TGTGCCAGCAGTTTCTGGGGTAGTGCCTACGAGCAGTACTTC CASSFWGSAYEQYF TRBV27 14 TRBJ2-7 . .
TGTGCCAGCCGGGATCAGGACAGGGCTGATAATTCACCCCTCCACTTT CASRDQDRADNSPLHF TRBV6-8 16 TRBJ1-6 TRBD1 .
TGTGCCAGCAGTTTATATCTGAATTCACCCCTCCACTTT CASSLYLNSPLHF TRBV28 13 TRBJ1-6 . .
TGCGCCAGCAGCCAAGGCGGGGGGGCCACTGGCTACGAGCAGTACTTC CASSQGGGATGYEQYF TRBV4-3 16 TRBJ2-7 TRBD2 .
TGTGCCAGTAGTACGAAATGGGCAACAGATACGCAGTATTTT CASSTKWATDTQYF TRBV19 14 TRBJ2-3 . .
TGTGCCAGCAGCTTAGAGGGCTACAATCAGCCCCAGCATTTT CASSLEGYNQPQHF TRBV7-2 14 TRBJ1-5 . .
TGCAGTGCTCTGACAGTAGATACGCAGTATTTT CSALTVDTQYF TRBV20-1 11 TRBJ2-3 . .
TGTGCCAGCAGCTTGGGAGTTCAAAACGAGCAGTACTTC CASSLGVQNEQYF TRBV11-3 13 TRBJ2-7 . .
TGTGCCAGCAGCGAGACAGGCCGCTATGGCTACACCTTC CASSETGRYGYTF TRBV5-4 13 TRBJ1-2 . .
TGTGCCAGCAGCTCTGGGGGGCAGGTGAATTCACCCCTCCACTTT CASSSGGQVNSPLHF TRBV7-9 15 TRBJ1-6 . .
TGTGCCAGCTCACCACGTGGACTGCCGAACACTGAAGCTTTCTTT CASSPRGLPNTEAFF TRBV18 15 TRBJ1-1 . .
TGTGCCAGTAGTACCCAAGAGAACACTGAAGCTTTCTTT CASSTQENTEAFF TRBV19 13 TRBJ1-1 . few
TGCGCCACAAGGGACAGCCAAGAGACCCAGTACTTC CATRDSQETQYF TRBV5-1 12 TRBJ2-5 TRBD1 once
TGCGCCAGCAGCACCGTGGGCGGGGGGGAAAATGAGCAGTTCTTC CASSTVGGGENEQFF TRBV4-1 15 TRBJ2-1 TRBD2 .
TGTGCCTGGAGTGCCCTGCCAGGGAAGTATAATTCACCCCTCCACTTT CAWSALPGKYNSPLHF TRBV30 16 TRBJ1-6 . .
TGTGCCAGCAGCCAAGTCGGCGGGGGGGTTCAACGCACAGATACGCAGTATTTT CASSQVGGGVQRTDTQYF TRBV4-2 18 TRBJ2-3 TRBD2 .
TGTGCCTGGAGTGTACGAAACCGGGGCGCGCAGTATTTT CAWSVRNRGAQYF TRBV30 13 TRBJ2-3 . .